The 6 T cell receptor beta chains given below trace back to one sample, sequenced in a study of monozygotic twins with inflammatory bowel disease. TCRdb reprocessed the 5' RACE reads and stores each CDR3 protein as one record, lacking DNA. In all, the sample yields around 410,000 distinct CDR3 sequences. The sequencing input was blood. The receptors originated from a human donor with ulcerative colitis or Crohn's disease, or a healthy co-twin of an affected twin (not recorded which).

The rearrangement uses TRBV19 and TRBJ1-1; the TRBD1 assignment by TCRdb is unverifiable without DNA. The germline V gene encodes CDR1 LNHDA and CDR2 SQIVND (reference sequence). This CDR3 is built from 14 residues. CDR3: CASRHGQTNTEAFF.

This chain uses TRBV20-1 with TRBJ2-1; TCRdb lists TRBD1, though no DNA is available to test this call. Per germline, CDR1 DFQATT and CDR2 SNEGSKA (reference sequence). The CDR3 has 16 residues. CDR3 residues: CSAQPGRGRFYNEQFF.

The V and J genes are TRBV6-5 and TRBJ1-1. Per the germline V gene, CDR1 is MNHEY and CDR2 is SVGAGI. The CDR3 is 14 residues long. CDR3 sequence: CASSYSSRYTEAFF.

The rearrangement uses TRBV6-5 and TRBJ2-3. Germline CDR1 is MNHEY and CDR2 is SVGAGI. CDR3 length: 13 amino acids. The CDR3 here is CASSYRRTDTQYF.

The chain recombines TRBV6-1 with TRBJ1-5. Germline loops: CDR1 MNHNS, CDR2 SASEGT. CDR3 length: 16 residues. The chain's CDR3 is CASTRPKGYSNQPQHF.

J is TRBJ2-7 and V is TRBV6-1; the TRBD2 assignment by TCRdb is unverifiable without DNA. The CDR3 extends over 15 amino acids. Germline CDR1 reads MNHNS; CDR2 reads SASEGT. The CDR3 here is CASSTASGGVYEQYF.